This record covers a single TCR beta chain. This specimen comes from a study of blood T cell repertoires in COVID-19. Study in general: COVID-19 samples collected from the United States, Italy and Spain covered acute and convalescent phases. Sources were T cells, B-cell-depleted T cells, or PBMCs; the material itself was cDNA or gDNA.

CDR3 length: 14 amino acids. CDR1 MNHEY and CDR2 SMNVEV come from the germline V gene (reference sequence). V was pared by 8 bases and J by 9 bases, with 17 bases between. Assay: immunoSEQ multiplex PCR; the TCRdb copy retains only in-frame clones and omits some. This sample has about 200,000 clones; roughly 84% occur once, and the top ten carry around 4.9%. Sequencing input: peripheral blood. This sequence joins TRBV27 and TRBJ2-6; D perhaps matches TRBD1 (6 bases). This clonotype originated in a woman older than 75 with acute or convalescent COVID-19. This chain's CDR3 is CASQKTDRSNVLTF. CDR3 sequence (DNA): TGTGCCAGCCAAAAAACGGACAGAAGCAACGTCCTGACTTTC.